This TCR beta chain originates from a study of CD8 T cells in ankylosing spondylitis. This clonotype turned up a few times. Antigen specificity is unknown. It was by quantitative 5'-RACE with molecular barcodes that TCR beta libraries were made. One entry per CDR3 protein, called by TCRdb with MiXCR from the 5' RACE reads. The data show some 840,000 distinct CDR3 sequences, approximately 12% seen once. V dropped 4 bases and J dropped 0 bases, with 13 bases sitting between them. Germline V gene data show CDR1 as SGHRS and CDR2 as YFSETQ. The CDR3 sequence is 16 residues long. Study-wide results and caveats: Ankylosing spondylitis blood seemed to carry a telltale TCR beta motif made of under ten highly homologous variants. CD8+ disease-linked clones were present at relatively low frequencies in blood. Matched ankylosing spondylitis synovial fluid reportedly showed significant enrichment of disease-linked clones.

This clonotype was obtained from a male donor with ankylosing spondylitis. Sequenced material: blood, either unsorted or a sorted T cell fraction (not recorded which). The chain recombines TRBV5-1 with TRBJ2-2; maybe TRBD1 (5 bases). In DNA form, the CDR3 reads TGCGCCAGCAGCCCGATCAGGGTTACGAACACCGGGGAGCTGTTTTTT. It is translated as CASSPIRVTNTGELFF. The variable domain in full, completed from reference TRBV5-1 and TRBJ2-2, reads KAGVTQTPRYLIKTRGQQVTLSCSPISGHRSVSWYQQTPGQGLQFLFEYFSETQRNKGNFPGRFSGRQFSNSRSEMNVSTLELGDSALYLCASSPIRVTNTGELFFGEGSRLTVL.